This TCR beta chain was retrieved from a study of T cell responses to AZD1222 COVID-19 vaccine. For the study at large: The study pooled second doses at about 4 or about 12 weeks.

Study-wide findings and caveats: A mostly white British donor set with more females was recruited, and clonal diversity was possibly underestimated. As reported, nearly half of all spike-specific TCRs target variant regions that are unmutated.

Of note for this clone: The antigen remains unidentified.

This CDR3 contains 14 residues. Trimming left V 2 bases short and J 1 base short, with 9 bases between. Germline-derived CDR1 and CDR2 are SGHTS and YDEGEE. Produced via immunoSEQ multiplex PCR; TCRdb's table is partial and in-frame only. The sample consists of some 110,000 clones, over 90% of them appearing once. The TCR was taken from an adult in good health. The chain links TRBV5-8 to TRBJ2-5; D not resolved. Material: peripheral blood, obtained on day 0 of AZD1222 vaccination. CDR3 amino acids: CASSFSPSQETQYF. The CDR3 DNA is TGTGCCAGCAGCTTCAGCCCAAGCCAAGAGACCCAGTACTTC.